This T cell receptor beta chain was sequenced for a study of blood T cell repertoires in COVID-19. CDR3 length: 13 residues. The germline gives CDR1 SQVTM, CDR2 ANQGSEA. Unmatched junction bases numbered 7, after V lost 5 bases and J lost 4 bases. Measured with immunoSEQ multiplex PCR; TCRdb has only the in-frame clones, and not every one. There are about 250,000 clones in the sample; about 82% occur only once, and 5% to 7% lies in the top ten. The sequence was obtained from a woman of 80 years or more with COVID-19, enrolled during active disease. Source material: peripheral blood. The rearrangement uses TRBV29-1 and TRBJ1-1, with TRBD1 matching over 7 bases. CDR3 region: CSVHRGSGTEAFF. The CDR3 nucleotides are TGCAGCGTTCACAGGGGATCGGGCACTGAAGCTTTCTTT.